Below, one T cell receptor (beta chain) is given with its context. This CDR3 region has 14 residues. V lost 6 bases to trimming and J lost 3 bases; unmatched junction nucleotides: 7. CDR1 is DFQATT, CDR2 SNEGSKA, per germline (reference sequence). The sequenced patients had an expansion of CD8+CD57+ cells seen by flow cytometry. The diagnosis in all patients was severe acquired aplastic anemia. The entry originates in a study of CD8+CD57+ T cells in acquired aplastic anemia. Study in general: Mean yield of DNA from sorted CD4+ and CD8+ cells was around 3 ug.

Profiles of TCR beta VDJ and CDR3 were generated from a genomic DNA template. Via MiXCR, TCRdb re-called the reads, giving one row per CDR3 protein. Found here are roughly 500,000 distinct CDR3 sequences, approximately 33% of them singletons; the top ten hold 0.82%. The chain is built from TRBV20-1 and TRBJ2-5; 10 bases are shared with TRBD2. The sample taken for sequencing was sorted CD4+, CD8+, or CD8+CD57+ T cells (not recorded which) from PBMCs. The receptor was isolated from a human donor with aplastic anemia. The CDR3 nucleotides are TGCAGTGCAGTAGCGGGAGGCCTAAAAGAGACCCAGTACTTC. Its protein product is CSAVAGGLKETQYF.